Each of the 23 T cell receptor beta chains below was sequenced from the same sample in a study of blood T cell repertoires in COVID-19. Sequenced by immunoSEQ multiplex PCR; TCRdb stores in-frame clones only, minus some. This sample carries about 130,000 clones, 80% to 85% of them seen once, and the ten largest clones take around an eighth. Material: peripheral blood. Receptors were obtained from a woman aged 30 to 39 who had recovered from COVID-19.

The chain couples TRBV2 to TRBJ2-2; D not resolved. The CDR3 has 14 amino acids. Trimming left V 6 bases short and J 1 base short, with 9 bases between. CDR1 is SNHLY and CDR2 is FYNNEI in the germline V gene. Here the CDR3 reads CASRLDLNTGELFF. The CDR3 DNA reads as TGTGCCAGCAGGCTAGACCTGAACACCGGGGAGCTGTTTTTT.

V is TRBV29-1 and J is TRBJ1-2; a weak D match, TRBD1 (6 bases). The CDR3 has 14 residues. CDR1 and CDR2 from the germline V gene are SQVTM and ANQGSEA. The V and J ends lost 2 bases and 3 bases respectively, with 13 bases between them. CDR3 coding DNA: TGCAGCGTTGAATGGGGGGGCCGATACTATGGCTACACCTTC. Translated, it gives CSVEWGGRYYGYTF.

The chain uses TRBV11-2 and TRBJ1-1; D possibly corresponds to TRBD1 (6 bases). Germline CDR1 SGHAT, CDR2 FQNNGV. The CDR3 runs to 13 residues. V was clipped by 0 bases and J by 8 bases, with 10 bases between them. The CDR3, as DNA: TGTGCCAGCAGCTTAGAGAGGACAGCCGAAGCTTTCTTT. Its protein is CASSLERTAEAFF.

The rearrangement joins TRBV10-2 to TRBJ2-2; TRBD2 matches at 7 bases. The germline CDR1 and CDR2 sequences are WSHSY and SAAADI. Trimming cost V 3 bases and J 6 bases; bases outside gene matches: 7. This CDR3 contains 15 residues. The CDR3 here is CASSDPSGRPGELFF. For the CDR3, the DNA is TGCGCCAGCAGTGACCCTAGCGGCCGGCCCGGGGAGCTGTTTTTT.

This clone came up once. The rearrangement uses TRBV25-1 and TRBJ2-2; D not resolved. Trimming pared 4 bases from V and 4 bases from J, leaving 7 bases between. Germline V gene lookup returns CDR1 MGHDK and CDR2 SYGVNS. The CDR3 loop spans 13 amino acids. CDR3 coding DNA: TGTGCCAGCAGTGGACATAGCACCGGGGAGCTGTTTTTT. It codes for CASSGHSTGELFF.

V and J are TRBV4-1 and TRBJ2-1; 7 nucleotides match TRBD1. V lost 4 bases and J lost 5; bases outside the gene matches: 14. The CDR3 spans 17 residues. CDR1 is MGHRA, CDR2 YSYEKL, per germline. For the CDR3, the DNA is TGCGCCAGCAGCCGTGGACAGGCGCCTAAAAACGACAATGAGCAGTTCTTC. Amino acids: CASSRGQAPKNDNEQFF.

The CDR3 loop reads CATSDLRGKETQYF. CDR3 nucleotide sequence: TGTGCCACCAGTGATTTGAGGGGGAAAGAGACCCAGTACTTC. This chain joins TRBV24-1 and TRBJ2-5, with D maybe TRBD1 (6 bases). The germline V gene has CDR1 KGHDR and CDR2 SFDVKD. The CDR3 sequence is 14 residues long. V lost 0 bases and J lost 3, with 7 bases in between.

This clone has only one observation. This chain links TRBV18 with TRBJ1-1; D call uncertain. The CDR3 contains 15 residues. Trimming cost V 0 bases and J 0 bases, with 8 bases left between them. Per the germline V gene, CDR1 is KGHSH and CDR2 is LQKENI. The CDR3: CASSPPGVMNTEAFF. CDR3 nucleotides: TGTGCCAGCTCACCACCCGGGGTGATGAACACTGAAGCTTTCTTT. The full variable domain, completed using reference TRBV18 and TRBJ1-1, is NAGVMQNPRHLVRRRGQEARLRCSPMKGHSHVYWYRQLPEEGLKFMVYLQKENIIDESGMPKERFSAEFPKEGPSILRIQQVVRGDSAAYFCASSPPGVMNTEAFFGQGTRLTVV.

This clone was seen only once. V gene TRBV15 combines with J gene TRBJ2-5; D gene uncertain. Trimming pared 4 bases from V and 5 bases from J, leaving 8 bases between. CDR3 size: 12 residues. Germline V gene data show CDR1 as LNHNV and CDR2 as YYDKDF (reference sequence). The CDR3 loop is CATSNNKETQYF. The CDR3 DNA reads as TGTGCCACCAGCAACAATAAGGAGACCCAGTACTTC.

This CDR3 reads CASSSPSVSYTQYF. CDR3 sequence (DNA): TGTGCCAGCAGTTCCCCTTCGGTATCCTATACGCAGTATTTT. The rearrangement links TRBV25-1 to TRBJ2-3; D gene unclear. Germline V gene lookup returns CDR1 MGHDK and CDR2 SYGVNS. V gave up 5 bases and J gave up 7 bases, with 16 bases separating them. There are 14 residues in the CDR3.

The gene calls are TRBV9 and TRBJ2-1; possibly TRBD1 for D (6 bases). This CDR3 region has 14 residues. CDR1 is SGDLS and CDR2 is YYNGEE in the germline V gene. V lost 0 bases and J lost 4, with 8 bases in between. This CDR3 reads CASSVGTEYNEQFF. CDR3 in DNA: TGTGCCAGCAGCGTAGGGACAGAGTACAATGAGCAGTTCTTC. The full variable domain, in which reference TRBV9 and TRBJ2-1 provide the parts outside the CDR3, is DSGVTQTPKHLITATGQRVTLRCSPRSGDLSVYWYQQSLDQGLQFLIQYYNGEERAKGNILERFSAQQFPDLHSELNLSSLELGDSALYFCASSVGTEYNEQFFGPGTRLTVL.

This chain joins TRBV19 and TRBJ2-7, with 9 bases matching TRBD2. The CDR3 length is 14 residues. Germline CDR1 is LNHDA and CDR2 is SQIVND (reference sequence). After removal of 5 bases from V and 3 bases from J, the junction contained 5 bases not matched to a gene. CDR3 amino acids: CASSLSSGVYEQYF. CDR3 DNA sequence: TGTGCCAGTAGTCTATCTAGCGGGGTCTACGAGCAGTACTTC.

This rearrangement joins TRBV27 to TRBJ1-1, with D uncertain. This CDR3 contains 14 residues. The germline V gene encodes CDR1 MNHEY and CDR2 SMNVEV (reference sequence). Trimming took off 0 bases at V and 1 base at J, with 6 bases between the two ends. The CDR3 sequence: CASSLSAGNTEAFF. DNA for the CDR3: TGTGCCAGCAGTTTATCTGCGGGGAACACTGAAGCTTTCTTT.

V is TRBV9 and J is TRBJ1-6; possible D gene TRBD1, 5 bases. Germline V CDR1 and CDR2: SGDLS, YYNGEE. The CDR3 runs to 16 residues. The V gene lost 3 bases and the J gene lost 10 bases, with 20 bases spanning the gap. CDR3 DNA sequence: TGTGCCAGCAGCGCTGCTCCGGGACTGGGAGGCTCACCCCTCCACTTT. Encoded protein: CASSAAPGLGGSPLHF.

The table lists this clone with a count of one. V usage is TRBV7-2 and J usage is TRBJ2-7; no definite D call. The CDR3 sequence is 16 residues long. The V and J ends lost 1 base and 6 bases respectively, with 19 bases between them. Germline-derived CDR1 and CDR2 are SGHTA and FQGNSA. The CDR3 DNA sequence: TGTGCCAGCAGCTTAGACGGAGCGAGGAGTTCTACCGAGCAGTACTTC. Translating it yields CASSLDGARSSTEQYF. The whole variable domain, remainder taken from reference TRBV7-2 and TRBJ2-7, is GAGVSQSPSNKVTEKGKDVELRCDPISGHTALYWYRQSLGQGLEFLIYFQGNSAPDKSGLPSDRFSAERTGGSVSTLTIQRTQQEDSAVYLCASSLDGARSSTEQYFGPGTRLTVT.

This chain uses TRBV9 with TRBJ2-1, with 9 bases identical to TRBD2. Germline CDR1 and CDR2: SGDLS and YYNGEE. The CDR3 has 16 amino acids. V shed 4 bases, J shed 6 bases, and the junction held 11 bases outside the gene matches. The chain's CDR3 is CASSTRTSVMINEQFF. CDR3 DNA sequence: TGTGCCAGCAGCACTCGGACTAGCGTGATGATCAATGAGCAGTTCTTC.

The V and J genes are TRBV7-9 and TRBJ2-5; a possible D gene is TRBD2 (6 bases). CDR1 and CDR2 from the germline V gene are SEHNR and FQNEAQ (reference sequence). V dropped 0 bases and J dropped 1 base, with 12 bases sitting between them. The CDR3 totals 16 residues. The CDR3 sequence is CASSLAGLAGQETQYF. The CDR3, as DNA: TGTGCCAGCAGCTTAGCGGGACTGGCAGGCCAAGAGACCCAGTACTTC.

The J gene is TRBJ2-5, the V gene TRBV6-5; TRBD2 agrees at 11 bases. Germline values: CDR1 MNHEY, CDR2 SVGAGI. V gave up 8 bases and J gave up 5 bases; unmatched junction bases: 10. CDR3 size: 15 residues. CDR3 sequence (DNA): TGTGCCAGCGTATCAAGACTAGCGGGAAGGGAGACCCAGTACTTC. The encoded protein is CASVSRLAGRETQYF.

The chain links TRBV3-1 (or the pseudogene TRBV3-2) to TRBJ2-1; 8 nucleotides agree with TRBD2. Unmatched junction bases numbered 5, after V lost 0 bases and J lost 7 bases. CDR1 LGHDT and CDR2 YNNKEL come from the germline V gene (reference sequence). The CDR3 consists of 15 residues. The CDR3, as DNA: TGTGCCAGCAGCCAAGAGGCGGGGGGCCGGAATGAGCAGTTCTTC. It yields the protein CASSQEAGGRNEQFF.

V is TRBV15 and J is TRBJ1-3, with D possibly being TRBD1 (6 bases). CDR3 size: 18 residues. V shed 1 base and J shed 2 bases, with 18 bases lying between them. The V gene's germline CDR1 is LNHNV and CDR2 YYDKDF (reference sequence). Here the CDR3 DNA reads TGTGCCACCAGCAGAGGGGCACAGGGAGTGTACGCTGGAAACACCATATATTTT. Translation gives CATSRGAQGVYAGNTIYF.

This clone was seen only a few times. The V gene is TRBV15, the J gene TRBJ2-1; 8 bases are shared with TRBD1. With V trimmed by 4 bases and J by 6 bases, 17 bases remained unmatched. Germline V CDR1 and CDR2: LNHNV, YYDKDF (reference sequence). This CDR3 has 18 residues. This CDR3 reads CATSKGRLRTGLRNEQFF. The CDR3 DNA is TGTGCCACCAGCAAAGGTCGGTTGCGGACAGGGTTGCGCAATGAGCAGTTCTTC.

The rearrangement links TRBV4-1 to TRBJ2-1; 8 bases fit TRBD2. This CDR3 region has 15 residues. Germline values: CDR1 MGHRA, CDR2 YSYEKL. With V trimmed by 2 bases and J by 4 bases, 4 bases remained unmatched. DNA for the CDR3: TGCGCCAGCAGCCAAAGCGGGGGAGTTTACAATGAGCAGTTCTTC. Translating it yields CASSQSGGVYNEQFF.

The CDR3 nucleotides are TGTGCCAGCAGTTATATGACAGGGGGAGCACTCACTGAAGCTTTCTTT. It specifies CASSYMTGGALTEAFF. The rearrangement links TRBV6-2 or TRBV6-3 to TRBJ1-1; 9 nucleotides match TRBD1. The J segment lost 4 bases and the V segment lost 3 bases, leaving 9 bases of the junction unmatched. Germline V gene lookup returns CDR1 MNHEY and CDR2 SVGEGT. This CDR3 region has 16 residues.